The clone carrying this T cell receptor (beta chain) was picked up a small number of times. The antigen is unknown. Primed by a sample-barcoded 5' primer and a J-beta primer mix, a second PCR proceeded for about 7 to 11 cycles. Every individual sample yielded 2.5 million or more paired-end reads (each containing CDR3). TCRdb re-called the 5' RACE reads through MiXCR, storing one row per CDR3 protein. The sample has roughly 800,000 distinct CDR3 sequences, 25% seen once. The CDR3 has 13 amino acids. This sample stems from a study of blood T cells in healthy people across ages. Overall study findings and caveats: Underestimates were what the diversity estimates from one million T cells were considered to be. With unsorted PBMCs, a conclusive comparison of naive versus antigen-experienced cells was not possible. More naive CD4+ cells and higher diversity were found in long-lived than in aged donors.

The same sample was also studied in work on T cells of mothers and their children.

Sample: blood. This sequence joins TRBV12-3 or TRBV12-4 and TRBJ2-5; D uncertain. The J call may be in error: the DNA end matches TRBJ2-7 better. The TCR sequence derives from a boy between 10 and 17 years old in good health. The CDR3 spells CASSADLDYEQYF. The CDR3 DNA sequence: TGTGCCAGCAGCGCGGACCTGGACTACGAGCAGTACTTC.